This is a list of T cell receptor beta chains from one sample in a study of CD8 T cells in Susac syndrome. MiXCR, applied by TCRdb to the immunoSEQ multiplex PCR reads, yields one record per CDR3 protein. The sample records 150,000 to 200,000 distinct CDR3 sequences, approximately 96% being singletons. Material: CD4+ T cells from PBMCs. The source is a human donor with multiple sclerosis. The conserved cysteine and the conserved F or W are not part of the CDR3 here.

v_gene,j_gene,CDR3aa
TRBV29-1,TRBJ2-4,SVAGTGTKNIQY
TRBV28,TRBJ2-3,ALTHAGQLMTDTQY
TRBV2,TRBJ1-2,ASSGQANYGYT
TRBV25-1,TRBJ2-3,ASSALLNDYTDTQY
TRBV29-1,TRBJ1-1,SVDTGWGMNTEAF
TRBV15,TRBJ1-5,ATSRDSSEPQH
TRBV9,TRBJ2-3,ASSVLGGTSTDTQY
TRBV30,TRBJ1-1,AWSRAPGMMTEAF
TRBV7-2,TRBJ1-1,ASSFGTGGVRVAF
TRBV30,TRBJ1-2,AWSVRGGLSYT
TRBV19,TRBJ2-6,ASSIDRTSGANVLP
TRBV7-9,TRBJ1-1,ASSLFGAEAF
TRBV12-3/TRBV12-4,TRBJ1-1,ASSSQGAHSRAF
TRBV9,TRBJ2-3,ASSAFRLAGTDTQY
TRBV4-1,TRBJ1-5,ASSQDSDRWWPSNQPQH
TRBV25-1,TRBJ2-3,ASSVAGYTDTQY
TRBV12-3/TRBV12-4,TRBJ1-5,ASSRGGLQPQH
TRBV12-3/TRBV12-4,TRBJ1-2,ASSPINAGYGYT
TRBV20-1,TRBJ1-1,SARITQRTTEAF
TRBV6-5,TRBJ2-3,ASSYSGQSTDTQY
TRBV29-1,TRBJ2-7,SATQGYEQY
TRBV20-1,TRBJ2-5,SAREMRGPGETQY
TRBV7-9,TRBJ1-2,ASSFGQGGGYT
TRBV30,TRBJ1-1,AWGQGLNTEAF
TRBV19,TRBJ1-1,ATRVRATEAF
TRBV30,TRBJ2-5,AWDTTGFSPLRPSKETQY
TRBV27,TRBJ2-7,ASRSSVYEQY
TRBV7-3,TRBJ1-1,ASSLSHGNTEAF
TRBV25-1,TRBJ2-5,ASSDFSGSFETQY
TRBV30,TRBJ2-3,AWRRATTRADTQY
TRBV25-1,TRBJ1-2,ASSELERGNGYT
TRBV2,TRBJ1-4,ASKVTGSKLF
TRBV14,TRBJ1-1,ASSEGARTEAF
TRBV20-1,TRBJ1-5,SARGFNQPQH
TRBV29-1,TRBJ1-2,SVDGRGGYGYT
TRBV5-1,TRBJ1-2,ASSLETGGKYT
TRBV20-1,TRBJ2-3,SAPHRDADTQY